A single sample is the source of the 7 T cell receptor beta chains below, sequenced in a study of T-cell memory formation after mild COVID-19. TCRdb independently ran MiXCR on the 5' RACE reads; one entry per CDR3 protein. The sample carries approximately 30,000 distinct CDR3 sequences, around 15% recorded once. Sequencing used PBMCs or a T cell subset sorted from them (not recorded which). All receptors derive from an adult who had mild COVID-19 (a few samples of this study predate the infection). Cell type and time point are not known.

This clonotype was observed at least ten times. The chain has TRBV19 and TRBJ2-5; 10 nucleotides align to TRBD2. V was pared by 5 bases and J by 4 bases, with 13 bases of the junction left unmatched. The CDR3 spans 17 residues. Germline V gene sequence: CDR1 LNHDA, CDR2 SQIVND (reference sequence). The CDR3 region is CASSPQGVRLAGETQYF. CDR3 coding DNA: TGTGCCAGTAGTCCCCAGGGTGTTCGACTAGCGGGAGAGACCCAGTACTTC.

This clonotype was observed many times. This rearrangement joins TRBV25-1 to TRBJ1-4, with TRBD1 matching 7 bases. After removal of 3 bases from V and 5 bases from J, the junction contained 6 bases not matched to a gene. The CDR3 spans 15 residues. Germline V gives CDR1 MGHDK, CDR2 SYGVNS. Written as DNA, the CDR3 is TGTGCCAGCAGTGACCGGGACAGAAGAAATGAAAAACTGTTTTTT. Translated: CASSDRDRRNEKLFF.

This chain connects TRBV4-3 to TRBJ2-5, with D tentatively TRBD1 or TRBD2 (5 bases each). The germline V and J ends were trimmed by 4 bases and 4 bases, with 10 bases remaining between them. Germline lookup yields CDR1 LGHNA and CDR2 YSLEER. The CDR3 has 13 amino acids. The CDR3 reads CASSLGAGETQYF. The CDR3, as DNA: TGCGCCAGCAGCCTTGGGGCGGGAGAGACCCAGTACTTC.

This clonotype was picked up many times. The genes are TRBV3-1 and TRBJ2-1; 12 bases line up with TRBD2. Germline V gives CDR1 LGHDT, CDR2 YNNKEL (reference sequence). J gave up 0 bases and V 1 base, and 10 bases lay outside the gene matches. The CDR3 length is 20 residues. This CDR3 is CASSQGSGLAGRSSYNEQFF. The CDR3 DNA follows: TGTGCCAGCAGCCAAGGATCAGGACTAGCGGGAAGGAGCTCCTACAATGAGCAGTTCTTC.

This clonotype came up many times. V is TRBV20-1 and J is TRBJ1-5; the D is unclear. Germline V CDR1 and CDR2: DFQATT, SNEGSKA (reference sequence). The CDR3 is made up of 13 amino acids. The V gene lost 3 bases and the J gene lost 2 bases, with 8 bases spanning the gap. CDR3 in amino acids: CSASAGGNQPQHF. The CDR3 coding sequence is TGCAGTGCTAGTGCCGGGGGCAATCAGCCCCAGCATTTT.

This clonotype was observed many times. The rearrangement uses TRBV12-3 or TRBV12-4 and TRBJ2-1, with 7 bases identical to TRBD2. V was pared by 7 bases and J by 1 base, with 7 bases of the junction left unmatched. The CDR3 extends over 15 amino acids. Here the CDR3 reads CASIPWGGSYNEQFF. The DNA of the CDR3 is TGTGCCAGCATCCCCTGGGGGGGATCCTACAATGAGCAGTTCTTC.

This clonotype was counted at least ten times. This chain joins TRBV6-5 and TRBJ1-1; no clear D. This CDR3 contains 13 residues. Germline assignment: CDR1 MNHEY and CDR2 SVGAGI. Trimming took off 5 bases at V and 1 base at J, with 8 bases between the two ends. The CDR3 loop reads CASSPEENTEAFF. CDR3 DNA sequence: TGTGCCAGCAGTCCGGAGGAGAACACTGAAGCTTTCTTT.